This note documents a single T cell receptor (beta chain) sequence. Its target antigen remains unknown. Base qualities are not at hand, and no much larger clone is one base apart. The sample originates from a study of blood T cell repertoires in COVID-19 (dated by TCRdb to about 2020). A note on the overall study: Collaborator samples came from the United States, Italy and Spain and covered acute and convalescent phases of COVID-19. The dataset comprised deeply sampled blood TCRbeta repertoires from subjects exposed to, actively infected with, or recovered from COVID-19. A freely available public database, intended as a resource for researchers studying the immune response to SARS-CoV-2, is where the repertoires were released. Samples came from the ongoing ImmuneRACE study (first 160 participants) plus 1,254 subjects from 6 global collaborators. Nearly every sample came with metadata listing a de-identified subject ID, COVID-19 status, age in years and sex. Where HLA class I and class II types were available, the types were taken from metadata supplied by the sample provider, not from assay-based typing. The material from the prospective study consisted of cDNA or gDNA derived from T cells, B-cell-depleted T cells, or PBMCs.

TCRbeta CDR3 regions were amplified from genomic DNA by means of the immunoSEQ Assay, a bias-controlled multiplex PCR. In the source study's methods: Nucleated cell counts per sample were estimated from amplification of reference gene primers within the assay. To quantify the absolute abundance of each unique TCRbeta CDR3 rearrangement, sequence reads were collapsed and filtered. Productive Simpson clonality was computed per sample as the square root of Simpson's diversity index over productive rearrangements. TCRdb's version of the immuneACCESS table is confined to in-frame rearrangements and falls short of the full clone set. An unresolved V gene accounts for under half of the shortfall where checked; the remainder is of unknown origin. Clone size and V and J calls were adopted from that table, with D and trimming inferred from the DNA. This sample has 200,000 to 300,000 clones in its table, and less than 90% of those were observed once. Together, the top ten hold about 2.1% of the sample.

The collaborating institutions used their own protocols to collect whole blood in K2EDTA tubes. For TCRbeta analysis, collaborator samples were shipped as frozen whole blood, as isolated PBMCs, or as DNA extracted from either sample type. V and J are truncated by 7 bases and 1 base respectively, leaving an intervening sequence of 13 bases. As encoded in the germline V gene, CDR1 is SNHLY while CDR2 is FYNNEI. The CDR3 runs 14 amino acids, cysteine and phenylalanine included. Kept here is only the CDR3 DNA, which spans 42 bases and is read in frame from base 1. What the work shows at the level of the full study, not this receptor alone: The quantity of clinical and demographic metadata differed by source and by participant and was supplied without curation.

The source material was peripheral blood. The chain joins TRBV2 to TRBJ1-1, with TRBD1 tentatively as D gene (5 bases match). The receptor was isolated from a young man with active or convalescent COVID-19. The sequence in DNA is TGTGCCAGCAAACTTGGGGGGTCGAACACTGAAGCTTTCTTT. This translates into CASKLGGSNTEAFF.